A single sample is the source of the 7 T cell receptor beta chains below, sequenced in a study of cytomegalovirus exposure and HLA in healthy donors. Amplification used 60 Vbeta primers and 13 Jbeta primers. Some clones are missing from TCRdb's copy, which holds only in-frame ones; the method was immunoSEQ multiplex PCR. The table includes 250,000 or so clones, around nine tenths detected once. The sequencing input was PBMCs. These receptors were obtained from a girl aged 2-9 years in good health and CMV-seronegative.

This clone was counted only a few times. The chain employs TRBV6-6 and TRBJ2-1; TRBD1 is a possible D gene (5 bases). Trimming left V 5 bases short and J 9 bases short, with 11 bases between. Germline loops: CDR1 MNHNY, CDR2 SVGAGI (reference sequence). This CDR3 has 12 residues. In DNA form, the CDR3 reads TGTGCCAGCAGTCCTCCAGGGCTTGAGCAGTTCTTC. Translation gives CASSPPGLEQFF.

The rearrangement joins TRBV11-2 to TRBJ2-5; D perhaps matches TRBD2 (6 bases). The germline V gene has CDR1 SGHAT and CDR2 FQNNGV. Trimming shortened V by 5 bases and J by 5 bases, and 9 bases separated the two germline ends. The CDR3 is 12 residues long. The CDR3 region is CASSRGEETQYF. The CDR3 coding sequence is TGTGCCAGCAGCCGCGGGGAGGAGACCCAGTACTTC.

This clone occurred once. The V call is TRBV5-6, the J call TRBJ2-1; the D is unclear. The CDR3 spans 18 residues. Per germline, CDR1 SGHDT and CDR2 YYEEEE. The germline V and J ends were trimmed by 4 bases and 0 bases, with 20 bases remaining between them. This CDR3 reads CASSPTPPLGGSYNEQFF. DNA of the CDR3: TGTGCCAGCAGCCCTACCCCTCCACTCGGCGGCTCCTACAATGAGCAGTTCTTC.

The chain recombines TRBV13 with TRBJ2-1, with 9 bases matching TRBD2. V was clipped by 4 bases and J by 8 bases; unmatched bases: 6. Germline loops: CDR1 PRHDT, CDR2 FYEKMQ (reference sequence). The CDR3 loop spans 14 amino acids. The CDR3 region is CASSSLSGSDEQFF. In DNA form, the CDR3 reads TGTGCCAGCAGCTCCCTTAGCGGGAGCGATGAGCAGTTCTTC.

CDR3 nucleotides: TGTGCCAGCAGTTTAGTAGCTAGATTTGGCTACGAGCAGTACTTC. Translating gives CASSLVARFGYEQYF. The gene calls are TRBV27 and TRBJ2-7; no reliable D call. Germline V gene lookup returns CDR1 MNHEY and CDR2 SMNVEV (reference sequence). V gave up 2 bases and J gave up 3 bases, with 14 bases separating them. The CDR3 has 15 residues.

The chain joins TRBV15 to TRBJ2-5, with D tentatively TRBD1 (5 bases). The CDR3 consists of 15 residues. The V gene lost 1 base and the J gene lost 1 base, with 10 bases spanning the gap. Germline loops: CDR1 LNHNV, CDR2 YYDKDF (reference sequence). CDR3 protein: CATSRADSSQETQYF. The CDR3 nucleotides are TGTGCCACCAGCAGAGCCGACAGTTCCCAAGAGACCCAGTACTTC.

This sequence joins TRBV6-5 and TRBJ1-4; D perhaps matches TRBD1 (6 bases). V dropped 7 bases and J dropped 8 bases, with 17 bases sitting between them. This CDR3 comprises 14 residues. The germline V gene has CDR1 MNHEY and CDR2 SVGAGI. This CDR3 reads CASNLWNRDEKLFF. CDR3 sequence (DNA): TGTGCCAGCAATCTTTGGAACAGGGACGAAAAACTGTTTTTT.